Described below is a single T cell receptor (beta chain) sequence and its context. Its antigen is not known. The data were obtained in a study of CD8 T cells in Susac syndrome. Study results and limitations: Only a relatively small number of individuals were included in the TCR sequencing and HLA analysis.

From blood CD8+ and CD4+ T cells, TCR beta sequences were generated. Healthy donors, matched for age and sex, constituted the control group. Random hexamers were used to reverse transcribe 0.5 to 1 ug of RNA. Amplification of TCR beta CDR3 by immunoSEQ multiplex PCR spanned 54 Vbeta and 13 Jbeta. TCRdb analysed the immunoSEQ multiplex PCR reads with MiXCR anew, one entry per CDR3 protein. The table lists 180,000 or so distinct CDR3 sequences, over 85% of them singletons. The CDR3 length is 15 residues. With 4 bases removed from V and 2 bases from J, the gap between germline ends came to 14 bases. CDR1 is SGHRS, CDR2 YFSETQ, per germline.

The J gene is TRBJ2-3, the V gene TRBV5-1; a weak D match, TRBD1 (5 bases). The clonotype originates from a human donor in good health. Sequencing was carried out using CD4+ T cells from PBMCs. The CDR3 spells CASSPGQINTDTQYF. The CDR3 DNA reads TGCGCCAGCAGCCCTGGACAAATAAACACAGATACGCAGTATTTT.